What follows are 23 T cell receptor beta chains derived from one specimen sequenced in a study of blood T cell repertoires in COVID-19. Method: immunoSEQ multiplex PCR; TCRdb's copy keeps in-frame clones and lacks some. The data contain 100,000 to 150,000 clones, around 89% of them singletons. The sample taken for sequencing was peripheral blood. The origin of the receptors is a middle-aged man with active or convalescent COVID-19.

The V call is TRBV9, the J call TRBJ2-3; 14 bases align to TRBD2. The CDR3 spans 15 residues. Germline CDR1 reads SGDLS; CDR2 reads YYNGEE. The J segment lost 10 bases and the V segment lost 4 bases, leaving 8 bases of the junction unmatched. The CDR3 bases are TGTGCCAGCAGCTCGGGACTAGCGGGGGCCCAGGCGCAGTATTTT. As protein: CASSSGLAGAQAQYF.

In this sample, this clone turned up a few times. The chain has TRBV30 and TRBJ1-6; 7 bases line up with TRBD1. The CDR3 covers 13 residues. The germline CDR1 and CDR2 sequences are GTSNPN and SVGIG (reference sequence). V shed 5 bases, J shed 10 bases, and the junction held 8 bases outside the gene matches. The CDR3 here is CAWVTGAGSPLHF. The CDR3 bases are TGTGCCTGGGTAACAGGGGCGGGATCACCCCTCCACTTT.

The chain has TRBV6-6 and TRBJ1-4, with D unresolved. From germline, CDR1 is MNHNY and CDR2 SVGAGI (reference sequence). Between the trimmed V and J ends, which lost 8 bases and 7 bases, there was a span of 14 bases. The CDR3 consists of 13 residues. The CDR3 spells CASAVPGSEKLFF. Here the CDR3 DNA reads TGTGCCAGCGCTGTCCCGGGGTCTGAAAAACTGTTTTTT.

The chain has TRBV5-6 and TRBJ2-1; weak D call: TRBD1 (6 bases). Germline CDR1 and CDR2: SGHDT and YYEEEE. The V and J ends lost 4 bases and 0 bases respectively, with 11 bases between them. This CDR3 comprises 15 residues. CDR3: CASSPLGGSYNEQFF. For the CDR3, the DNA is TGTGCCAGCAGCCCGTTAGGGGGCTCCTACAATGAGCAGTTCTTC.

This sequence joins TRBV30 and TRBJ1-1; D not resolved. Deletions cut 0 bases from V and 0 bases from J, with 17 bases between. CDR1 is GTSNPN, CDR2 SVGIG, per germline (reference sequence). The CDR3 is made up of 17 amino acids. The chain's CDR3 is CAWSVRVLGRLNTEAFF. The CDR3 bases are TGTGCCTGGAGTGTACGTGTTTTGGGGAGACTGAACACTGAAGCTTTCTTT.

The chain combines TRBV13 with TRBJ2-3; no definite D call. Looked up from germline, CDR1 is PRHDT and CDR2 is FYEKMQ (reference sequence). V lost 5 bases and J 4 bases, leaving 10 bases between the germline ends. The CDR3 runs to 13 residues. The CDR3: CASSELRADTQYF. CDR3 DNA sequence: TGTGCCAGCAGCGAGCTCCGGGCAGATACGCAGTATTTT.

This rearrangement joins TRBV29-1 to TRBJ1-1, with TRBD1 matching over 7 bases. The CDR3 length is 12 residues. Germline trimming cut 7 bases from V and 4 bases from J; bases unmatched to any gene: 6. Germline V gives CDR1 SQVTM, CDR2 ANQGSEA. Here the CDR3 reads CSAHRQGTEAFF. The CDR3 DNA follows: TGCAGCGCCCACCGACAGGGCACTGAAGCTTTCTTT.

This clone has only a few counts. V usage is TRBV21-1 and J usage is TRBJ1-2; TRBD1 is the table's D call and was not checked against the DNA. TRBV21-1 is a recognized pseudogene. This CDR3 has 16 residues. The DNA for the CDR3 is TGTGCCAGCAGCAAAGCGCTTTTGACAGGGCTTTATGGCTACACCTTC. Translating it yields CASSKALLTGLYGYTF.

This chain connects TRBV30 to TRBJ2-3, with a weak D call TRBD1 (5 bases). Germline values: CDR1 GTSNPN, CDR2 SVGIG (reference sequence). The CDR3 length is 14 residues. V was clipped by 3 bases and J by 1 base, with 11 bases between them. Written as DNA, the CDR3 is TGTGCCTGGAGCGCTCAGGGCCGCACAGATACGCAGTATTTT. This translates into CAWSAQGRTDTQYF.

The sample holds a few counts of this clone. The chain is built from TRBV10-3 and TRBJ2-2, with TRBD2 as a possible D gene (5 bases). This CDR3 spans 14 amino acids. The germline CDR1 and CDR2 sequences are ENHRY and SYGVKD. The V gene lost 9 bases and the J gene lost 1 base, with 12 bases spanning the gap. CDR3 DNA sequence: TGTGCCATTTCTCGAGGGATGAACACCGGGGAGCTGTTTTTT. This encodes CAISRGMNTGELFF.

This clone has only one observation. The V call is TRBV12-3 or TRBV12-4, the J call TRBJ1-2; D not resolved. Trimming pared 0 bases from V and 7 bases from J, leaving 9 bases between. The CDR3 runs to 13 residues. CDR3 nucleotide sequence: TGTGCCAGCAGTTTAGCCGGGATTGTTGGCTACACCTTC. It is translated as CASSLAGIVGYTF.

The chain employs TRBV27 and TRBJ2-7; 10 bases match TRBD1. Looked up from germline, CDR1 is MNHEY and CDR2 is SMNVEV (reference sequence). This CDR3 region has 16 residues. V lost 5 bases to trimming and J lost 5 bases; unmatched junction nucleotides: 12. CDR3 coding DNA: TGTGCCAGCAGTCTTTTAGCCGGGACAGGGGCCAACGAGCAGTACTTC. It encodes CASSLLAGTGANEQYF.

The table lists this clone with a count of one. The chain carries TRBV12-3 or TRBV12-4 and TRBJ1-1; 7 bases agree with TRBD1. This CDR3 has 13 residues. The V segment lost 7 bases and the J segment 1 base; nucleotides outside the gene matches: 3. CDR3 protein: CASTRQGNTEAFF. DNA of the CDR3: TGTGCCAGCACCCGACAGGGGAACACTGAAGCTTTCTTT.

The genes are TRBV9 and TRBJ1-2; 7 bases are a match to TRBD1. V lost 4 bases and J lost 0; bases outside the gene matches: 6. The CDR3 contains 15 residues. CDR1 is SGDLS and CDR2 is YYNGEE in the germline V gene. CDR3 protein: CASSIGQEANYGYTF. In DNA, the CDR3 is TGTGCCAGCAGCATAGGACAGGAGGCTAACTATGGCTACACCTTC.

V and J are TRBV28 and TRBJ2-1; D is possibly TRBD2 (5 bases). Trimming removed 2 bases from V and 5 bases from J, with 13 bases in between. Germline values: CDR1 MDHEN, CDR2 SYDVKM. This CDR3 is built from 15 residues. The CDR3 is CASSLAGAAHNEQFF. DNA of the CDR3: TGTGCCAGCAGTTTAGCGGGCGCCGCCCACAATGAGCAGTTCTTC.

This clone was detected once. This chain links TRBV15 with TRBJ2-7, with 8 bases that match TRBD1. This CDR3 has 16 residues. CDR1 and CDR2 (germline): LNHNV, YYDKDF (reference sequence). V lost 3 bases, J lost 0 bases, and 7 bases stayed unmatched. CDR3 nucleotides: TGTGCCACCAGCAGCCCGGACAGGGTCTTCTCCTACGAGCAGTACTTC. Encoded protein: CATSSPDRVFSYEQYF.

This clone is a singleton in its sample. The chain has TRBV6-5 and TRBJ1-5; no clear D gene. Per the germline V gene, CDR1 is MNHEY and CDR2 is SVGAGI. Trimming shortened V by 7 bases and J by 2 bases, and 12 bases separated the two germline ends. This CDR3 has 14 residues. The CDR3 here is CASNGKRGNQPQHF. The CDR3 DNA is TGTGCCAGCAATGGAAAACGGGGCAATCAGCCCCAGCATTTT.

The chain couples TRBV30 to TRBJ2-7; the D gene is possibly TRBD1 (5 bases). CDR3 length: 14 residues. CDR1 and CDR2 (germline): GTSNPN, SVGIG (reference sequence). Trimming removed 3 bases at V and 3 bases at J, with 15 bases between. The CDR3 DNA follows: TGTGCCTGGAGCTTTCGACAGACACTCTACGAGCAGTACTTC. Its translation is CAWSFRQTLYEQYF.

This chain joins TRBV11-2 and TRBJ2-3; D not certain. V was trimmed by 1 base and J by 6 bases, leaving 11 bases between them. The CDR3 extends over 14 amino acids. Germline V CDR1 and CDR2: SGHAT, FQNNGV. CDR3 loop: CASSLGPPWDTQYF. The CDR3 DNA follows: TGTGCCAGCAGCTTAGGGCCCCCTTGGGATACGCAGTATTTT.

The chain uses TRBV4-1 and TRBJ2-6, with TRBD1 matching 7 bases. Per germline, CDR1 MGHRA and CDR2 YSYEKL. Trimming at V came to 1 base and at J to 1 base, leaving 10 bases not matched to a gene. This CDR3 region has 19 residues. DNA of the CDR3: TGCGCCAGCAGCCAAGCTATTTCAGGGGGTAGATCTGGGGCCAACGTCCTGACTTTC. Translation gives CASSQAISGGRSGANVLTF.

The chain employs TRBV9 and TRBJ2-5, with D maybe TRBD2 (6 bases). Germline V gene lookup returns CDR1 SGDLS and CDR2 YYNGEE. Trimming cost V 6 bases and J 0 bases, with 12 bases left between them. The CDR3 loop spans 14 amino acids. CDR3 DNA: TGTGCCAGCAACCGGGACTCCCACCAAGAGACCCAGTACTTC. Translating it yields CASNRDSHQETQYF.

The chain combines TRBV25-1 with TRBJ1-1; D possibly corresponds to TRBD1 (5 bases). CDR1 is MGHDK and CDR2 is SYGVNS in the germline V gene. The V end was cut by 8 bases, the J end by 4 bases, with 20 bases between. The CDR3 is 15 amino acids. This CDR3 is CASSGPAGRGTEAFF. Here the CDR3 DNA reads TGTGCCAGCTCCGGGCCAGCGGGAAGGGGCACTGAAGCTTTCTTT.

This chain connects TRBV28 to TRBJ2-1; D call uncertain. V was trimmed by 6 bases and J by 4 bases, leaving 7 bases between them. Germline values: CDR1 MDHEN, CDR2 SYDVKM. The CDR3 spans 12 residues. Here the CDR3 reads CASRGLYNEQFF. The DNA of the CDR3 is TGTGCCAGCAGGGGCCTATACAATGAGCAGTTCTTC.